This T cell receptor (beta chain) was captured in a study of cytomegalovirus exposure and HLA in healthy donors. Study outcomes and limitations: For cytomegalovirus status, the classifier reportedly gave diagnoses with high specificity and sensitivity. As confirmed in vitro, a few CMV-associated chains were specific for CMV antigens.

PCR used 60 Vbeta primers and 13 Jbeta primers. Assay used: immunoSEQ multiplex PCR; TCRdb lists only in-frame clones, some missing. The sample holds 95,000 to 150,000 clones. The germline V gene encodes CDR1 LNHNV and CDR2 YYDKDF (reference sequence). V lost 0 bases to trimming and J lost 4 bases, with 9 bases between them. The CDR3 consists of 15 residues. As regards this clone: No antigen is known for it.

The receptor was derived from a man aged 35 to 55 in good health and CMV-seronegative. This chain links TRBV15 with TRBJ1-4, with D perhaps TRBD1 (6 bases). Sequenced material: PBMCs. The CDR3 DNA sequence: TGTGCCACCAGCAGAGACAGGGGTAGTAATGAAAAACTGTTTTTT. As protein: CATSRDRGSNEKLFF. Full variable domain (missing parts from reference TRBV15 and TRBJ1-4): DAMVIQNPRYQVTQFGKPVTLSCSQTLNHNVMYWYQQKSSQAPKLLFHYYDKDFNNEADTPDNFQSRRPNTSFCFLDIRSPGLGDTAMYLCATSRDRGSNEKLFFGSGTQLSVL.